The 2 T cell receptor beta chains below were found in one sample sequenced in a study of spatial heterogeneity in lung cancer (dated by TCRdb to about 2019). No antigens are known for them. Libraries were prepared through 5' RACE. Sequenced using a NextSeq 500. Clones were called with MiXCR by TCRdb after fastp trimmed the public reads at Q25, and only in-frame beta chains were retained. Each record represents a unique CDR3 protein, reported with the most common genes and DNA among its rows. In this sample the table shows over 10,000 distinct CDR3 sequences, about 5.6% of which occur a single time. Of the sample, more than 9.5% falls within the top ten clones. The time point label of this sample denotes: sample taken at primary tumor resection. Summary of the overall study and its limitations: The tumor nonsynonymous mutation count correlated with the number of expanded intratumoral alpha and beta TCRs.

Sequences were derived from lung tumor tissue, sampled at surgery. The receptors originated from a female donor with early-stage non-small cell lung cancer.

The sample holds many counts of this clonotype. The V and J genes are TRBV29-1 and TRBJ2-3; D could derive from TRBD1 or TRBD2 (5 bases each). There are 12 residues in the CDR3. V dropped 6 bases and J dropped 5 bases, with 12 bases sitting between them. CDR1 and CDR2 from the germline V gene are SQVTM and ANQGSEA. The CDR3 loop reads CSVMGRGDTQYF. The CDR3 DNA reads TGCAGCGTGATGGGACGTGGAGATACGCAGTATTTT.

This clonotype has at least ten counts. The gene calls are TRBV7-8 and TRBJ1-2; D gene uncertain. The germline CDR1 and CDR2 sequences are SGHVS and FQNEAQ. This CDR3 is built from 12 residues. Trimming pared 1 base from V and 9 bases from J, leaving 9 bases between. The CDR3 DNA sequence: TGTGCCAGCAGCTTAGAATTATTGAGCTACACCTTC. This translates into CASSLELLSYTF.